These 31 T cell receptor beta chains were sequenced from one sample in a study of blood T cells in healthy people across ages. Using a J-beta primer mix together with a sample-barcoded 5' primer, a second PCR was run for roughly 7 to 12 cycles. TCRdb fed the 5' RACE reads into MiXCR, producing one record per CDR3 protein. The top ten clones hold under 3% of a sample with approximately 800,000 distinct CDR3 sequences, about 26% of them seen once. This sample was shared with a second study, whose subject was T cells of mothers and their children.

Sequencing was carried out using blood. The source of these receptors is a boy between 10 and 17 years old in good health.

Only a few counts were recorded for this clonotype. V gene TRBV28 combines with J gene TRBJ1-2; D is undetermined. CDR1 is MDHEN and CDR2 is SYDVKM in the germline V gene. CDR3 length: 11 amino acids. V gave up 8 bases and J gave up 6 bases, with 10 bases separating them. This chain's CDR3 is CASGESDGYTF. The CDR3 nucleotides read TGTGCCAGCGGGGAGTCGGATGGCTACACCTTC.

V gene TRBV7-8 combines with J gene TRBJ2-1; 10 bases are a match to TRBD2. The germline gives CDR1 SGHVS, CDR2 FQNEAQ. The V and J ends lost 4 bases and 8 bases, in that order; junction bases with no gene match: 5. The CDR3 is 14 amino acids. The DNA for the CDR3 is TGTGCCAGCAGCTCAGCGGGAGGGCCTGATGAGCAGTTCTTC. Protein product: CASSSAGGPDEQFF.

The chain recombines TRBV7-6 with TRBJ2-7; tentatively, D is TRBD2 (7 bases). Germline V gene sequence: CDR1 SGHVS, CDR2 FNYEAQ. The CDR3 spans 13 residues. V was trimmed by 7 bases and J by 1 base, leaving 11 bases between them. The CDR3 DNA is TGTGCCAGCACCGAGGGGGGGTCCTACGAGCAGTACTTC. The encoded protein is CASTEGGSYEQYF.

The rearrangement links TRBV5-1 to TRBJ2-5, with no clear D. The CDR3 contains 14 residues. Germline-derived CDR1 and CDR2 are SGHRS and YFSETQ. The ends were cut back, 0 bases at V and 1 base at J, with 7 bases in the middle. The DNA of the CDR3 is TGCGCCAGCAGCTTGGCGCCTACCCAAGAGACCCAGTACTTC. It is translated as CASSLAPTQETQYF.

This clonotype was observed a handful of times. V usage is TRBV12-3 or TRBV12-4 and J usage is TRBJ2-5, with TRBD1 matching over 9 bases. V lost 1 base and J lost 4; bases outside the gene matches: 4. The CDR3 totals 15 residues. CDR3 residues: CASSLVTGGGETQYF. CDR3 DNA sequence: TGTGCCAGCAGTTTAGTCACAGGGGGCGGAGAGACCCAGTACTTC.

The chain joins TRBV7-9 to TRBJ1-2, with D possibly matching TRBD1 (6 bases). CDR3 length: 11 residues. The germline V gene has CDR1 SEHNR and CDR2 FQNEAQ (reference sequence). V lost 10 bases and J 8 bases, leaving 14 bases between the germline ends. The CDR3 spells CAIRGLFGYTF. Written as DNA, the CDR3 is TGTGCCATCCGGGGGCTATTCGGCTACACCTTC.

This sequence joins TRBV27 and TRBJ2-1; 11 bases fit TRBD2. The tail of the sequence fits TRBJ2-5 better, so the J call may be wrong. Germline values: CDR1 MNHEY, CDR2 SMNVEV (reference sequence). The CDR3 has 16 amino acids. CDR3 bases: TGTGCCAGCACCCATCCACTAGCGGGGGTCGGAGAGACCCAGTACTTC. It translates to CASTHPLAGVGETQYF.

This clonotype was counted between two and nine times. The chain is built from TRBV7-9 and TRBJ2-7, with TRBD1 matching over 9 bases. The tail of the sequence fits TRBJ2-1 better, so the J call may be wrong. The germline CDR1 and CDR2 sequences are SEHNR and FQNEAQ (reference sequence). The CDR3 is 15 amino acids. CDR3 region: CASSIRTGVFSEQFF. As DNA, the CDR3 is TGTGCCAGCAGCATCAGGACAGGGGTCTTTAGTGAGCAGTTCTTC.

This clonotype turned up a few times. The chain employs TRBV30 and TRBJ1-3; D gene unclear. Trimming removed 2 bases at V and 7 bases at J, with 21 bases between. The germline CDR1 and CDR2 sequences are GTSNPN and SVGIG (reference sequence). This CDR3 region has 16 residues. The CDR3 spells CAWSIYRRTPENTIYF. DNA for the CDR3: TGTGCCTGGAGTATATACCGGCGGACCCCGGAGAACACCATATATTTT.

The chain is built from TRBV7-2 and TRBJ1-2, with D unresolved. V dropped 2 bases and J dropped 7 bases, with 17 bases sitting between them. Per the germline V gene, CDR1 is SGHTA and CDR2 is FQGNSA. The CDR3 extends over 15 amino acids. CDR3 in amino acids: CASSLIPGGVGGYTF. In DNA form, the CDR3 reads TGTGCCAGCAGCTTAATTCCAGGCGGGGTTGGTGGCTACACCTTC.

The V gene is TRBV29-1, the J gene TRBJ2-7; D gene unclear. Germline V gene sequence: CDR1 SQVTM, CDR2 ANQGSEA. The CDR3 is 12 amino acids. Trimming left V 3 bases short and J 2 bases short, with 8 bases between. The CDR3 spells CSVENAPYEQYF. The CDR3 DNA reads TGCAGCGTTGAGAACGCTCCCTACGAGCAGTACTTC.

The chain links TRBV6-5 to TRBJ1-4; TRBD1 matches at 10 bases. The germline V gene has CDR1 MNHEY and CDR2 SVGAGI. Unmatched junction bases numbered 6, after V lost 6 bases and J lost 8 bases. The CDR3 extends over 14 amino acids. CDR3 DNA: TGTGCCAGCAGGCCCGGGACAGGGGAAGAAAAACTGTTTTTT. It specifies CASRPGTGEEKLFF.

This clonotype was observed a few times. The chain is built from TRBV2 and TRBJ1-1; 9 bases match TRBD1. The germline V gene encodes CDR1 SNHLY and CDR2 FYNNEI. The CDR3 has 14 residues. J gave up 4 bases and V 10 bases, and 10 bases lay outside the gene matches. The CDR3 is CATLTGGKGTEAFF. In DNA, the CDR3 is TGTGCCACACTAACAGGGGGCAAAGGCACTGAAGCTTTCTTT. Using reference TRBV2 and TRBJ1-1 for the parts outside the CDR3, the full variable domain is EPEVTQTPSHQVTQMGQEVILRCVPISNHLYFYWYRQILGQKVEFLVSFYNNEISEKSEIFDDQFSVERPDGSNFTLKIRSTKLEDSAMYFCATLTGGKGTEAFFGQGTRLTVV.

V gene TRBV27 combines with J gene TRBJ2-6; no reliable D call. The CDR3 runs 14 residues. Trimming pared 5 bases from V and 0 bases from J, leaving 5 bases between. The germline gives CDR1 MNHEY, CDR2 SMNVEV (reference sequence). Here the CDR3 DNA reads TGTGCCAGCAGTGCGTTCTCTGGGGCCAACGTCCTGACTTTC. It is translated as CASSAFSGANVLTF.

This clonotype has more than one count but fewer than ten. The rearrangement links TRBV12-3 or TRBV12-4 to TRBJ2-3; tentative D call: TRBD1 (5 bases). The CDR3 spans 13 residues. Trimming took 7 bases from V and 3 from J, leaving 11 bases between them. The CDR3 sequence is CASNQGYTDTQYF. The DNA of the CDR3 is TGTGCCAGCAATCAGGGATATACAGATACGCAGTATTTT.

This clonotype showed up just a few times. This CDR3 reads CASSEQGAGTEAFF. The CDR3 DNA is TGTGCCAGCAGTGAACAGGGGGCGGGCACTGAAGCTTTCTTT. The genes are TRBV2 and TRBJ1-1; TRBD1 aligns across 8 bases. V was clipped by 2 bases and J by 4 bases; unmatched bases: 3. The germline CDR1 and CDR2 sequences are SNHLY and FYNNEI. The CDR3 contains 14 residues. Supplemented by reference TRBV2 and TRBJ1-1, the full variable domain reads EPEVTQTPSHQVTQMGQEVILRCVPISNHLYFYWYRQILGQKVEFLVSFYNNEISEKSEIFDDQFSVERPDGSNFTLKIRSTKLEDSAMYFCASSEQGAGTEAFFGQGTRLTVV.

The genes are TRBV7-9 and TRBJ2-7; 10 positions match TRBD2. Germline V gene lookup returns CDR1 SEHNR and CDR2 FQNEAQ (reference sequence). The CDR3 consists of 14 residues. The junction had 6 bases not matched to a gene; V was cut back by 3 bases and J by 7 bases. The CDR3 region has the DNA TGTGCCAGCAGCTTTCCTATGACTAGCGGGGAGCAGTACTTC. Protein: CASSFPMTSGEQYF.

The J gene is TRBJ2-5, the V gene TRBV7-8; possibly TRBD1 or TRBD2 for D (7 bases each). Looked up from germline, CDR1 is SGHVS and CDR2 is FQNEAQ. This CDR3 has 15 amino acids. V was pared by 2 bases and J by 5 bases, with 15 bases between. The CDR3 DNA reads TGTGCCAGCAGCTTACAGGGGGGGGGCCGGGAGACCCAGTACTTC. This translates into CASSLQGGGRETQYF.

The chain links TRBV29-1 to TRBJ1-4; D unresolved. Germline CDR1 reads SQVTM; CDR2 reads ANQGSEA. Trimming removed 4 bases at V and 6 bases at J, with 6 bases between. This CDR3 has 11 amino acids. The CDR3, as DNA: TGCAGCGTTGTTCACGATGAAAAACTGTTTTTT. Protein product: CSVVHDEKLFF.

The V gene is TRBV5-6, the J gene TRBJ2-3; 7 positions agree with TRBD2. The V gene end was trimmed by 1 base and the J gene end by 0 bases; junction bases not matched to a gene: 14. Germline loops: CDR1 SGHDT, CDR2 YYEEEE. This CDR3 comprises 19 residues. Here the CDR3 DNA reads TGTGCCAGCAGCTTGCCAACGGGGGGTTCAACCCTCAGCACAGATACGCAGTATTTT. Encoded protein: CASSLPTGGSTLSTDTQYF.

J is TRBJ2-3 and V is TRBV20-1, with D hard to call. This CDR3 is 10 amino acids long. V was clipped by 4 bases and J by 8 bases, with 7 bases between them. In germline, CDR1 is DFQATT, CDR2 SNEGSKA (reference sequence). This CDR3 is CSAKTRTQYF. The CDR3 DNA reads TGCAGTGCTAAGACGCGTACGCAGTATTTT.

The chain uses TRBV7-9 and TRBJ2-1; TRBD2 is a possible D gene (6 bases). The DNA end is more similar to TRBJ2-5, so the J call may be wrong. Germline V CDR1 and CDR2: SEHNR, FQNEAQ (reference sequence). The CDR3 spans 14 residues. CDR3 region: CASSLEEGMETQYF. The CDR3 nucleotides are TGTGCCAGCAGCTTAGAGGAGGGGATGGAGACCCAGTACTTC.

This chain links TRBV15 with TRBJ2-5; D not resolved. Germline lookup yields CDR1 LNHNV and CDR2 YYDKDF (reference sequence). V was clipped by 4 bases and J by 5 bases, with 17 bases between them. The CDR3 is 15 residues long. CDR3 nucleotide sequence: TGTGCCACCAGCACCTCATTCGTCTCCCGGGAGACCCAGTACTTC. It is translated as CATSTSFVSRETQYF.

This clonotype was observed a handful of times. V usage is TRBV20-1 and J usage is TRBJ1-1, with 7 bases lining up with TRBD1. Germline values: CDR1 DFQATT, CDR2 SNEGSKA (reference sequence). The CDR3 runs to 13 residues. The J segment lost 2 bases and the V segment lost 6 bases, leaving 6 bases of the junction unmatched. The CDR3 here is CSAYRGSNTEAFF. The CDR3 coding sequence is TGCAGTGCCTACAGGGGCTCTAACACTGAAGCTTTCTTT.

For this clonotype: A read error may account for a junction end that differs from germline. The rearrangement uses TRBV6-1 and TRBJ2-5; D may be TRBD1 (6 bases). Per germline, CDR1 MNHNS and CDR2 SASEGT. There are 14 residues in the CDR3. The CDR3 sequence is CASSPGQTQETQHF. The CDR3, as DNA: TGTGCCAGCAGTCCGGGACAAACACAAGAGACCCAGCACTTC.

For this clonotype: The CDR3 does not end in the conserved phenylalanine or tryptophan, so this is likely a read error. V gene TRBV7-8 combines with J gene TRBJ1-4, with D tentatively TRBD1 (5 bases). Germline V CDR1 and CDR2: SGHVS, FQNEAQ. V lost 5 bases and J 7 bases, leaving 11 bases between the germline ends. The CDR3 contains 13 residues. The CDR3 nucleotides read TGTGCCAGCAGCACGGGGGGATTTGAAAAACTGTTTTCT. Its translation: CASSTGGFEKLFS.

The chain recombines TRBV4-1 with TRBJ1-1; no firm D call. The V and J ends lost 1 base and 6 bases respectively, with 21 bases between them. The CDR3 is made up of 17 amino acids. CDR1 and CDR2 from the germline V gene are MGHRA and YSYEKL. The CDR3 DNA reads as TGCGCCAGCAGCCAAGGTCCGAGTGGGGTGTGGATCGCTGAAGCTTTCTTT. It yields the protein CASSQGPSGVWIAEAFF.

There are a few counts of this clonotype. The chain has TRBV5-5 and TRBJ2-1; D is perhaps TRBD1 (6 bases). CDR1 is SGHKS, CDR2 YYEKEE, per germline (reference sequence). Trimming shortened V by 2 bases and J by 0 bases, and 9 bases separated the two germline ends. This CDR3 has 15 residues. CDR3 coding DNA: TGTGCCAGCAGCTTTAGACAGGCCTCCTACAATGAGCAGTTCTTC. It yields the protein CASSFRQASYNEQFF.

The sample holds a few counts of this clonotype. This CDR3 reads CASSQVGRSSYEQYF. DNA for the CDR3: TGTGCCAGCAGCCAAGTCGGCCGGAGCTCCTACGAGCAGTACTTC. V usage is TRBV3-1 and J usage is TRBJ2-7; unclear D gene. V dropped 1 base and J dropped 0 bases, with 10 bases sitting between them. The CDR3 is 15 amino acids. Germline V lookup: CDR1 LGHDT, CDR2 YNNKEL (reference sequence).

The chain carries TRBV12-3 or TRBV12-4 and TRBJ2-5, with 8 bases that match TRBD1. The CDR3 totals 14 residues. The V segment lost 4 bases and the J segment 4 bases; nucleotides outside the gene matches: 5. CDR3 region: CASSWQGARETQYF. Here the CDR3 DNA reads TGTGCCAGCAGTTGGCAGGGGGCGAGAGAGACCCAGTACTTC.

Here the CDR3 DNA reads TGTGCCAGCAGTTACTTGGACAGTTACAATGAGCAGTTCTTC. Translation: CASSYLDSYNEQFF. The chain couples TRBV6-5 to TRBJ2-7; weak D call: TRBD1 (6 bases). The DNA end favors TRBJ2-1, so the J call may be wrong. The CDR3 spans 14 residues. Germline CDR1 and CDR2: MNHEY and SVGAGI.